This T cell receptor beta chain was sequenced for a study of T cells after yellow fever vaccination. Study details: It was SMART-Seq v4 Ultra Low Input that prepared the fractions with low cell numbers.

V dropped 5 bases and J dropped 3 bases, with 15 bases sitting between them. Per germline, CDR1 MNHNY and CDR2 SVGAGI (reference sequence). The CDR3 contains 15 residues. Concerning this clonotype: Its antigen is currently unknown.

Study results and caveats: Post-booster reappearance was seen for most primary-vaccination clones (around 97% CD4, around 91% CD8). Peaking on day 5 versus 15, the secondary response was faster but weaker.

As TCR cDNA was made by 5'RACE template switching, a universal primer site and UMIs were added. TCRdb re-analysed the 5' RACE reads in MiXCR, keeping a single row per CDR3 protein. This sample has hundreds of thousands of distinct CDR3 sequences, with approximately 3.9% found just once. The sample in question was PBMCs, obtained on the day of the yellow fever booster vaccination. The chain carries TRBV6-6 and TRBJ2-3; D may match TRBD1 or TRBD2 (5 bases each). The TCR originated in a young man who received the YFV17D yellow fever vaccine. DNA for the CDR3: TGTGCCAGCAGTGGTCGAGGGGAAGGTACAGATACGCAGTATTTT. This sequence encodes CASSGRGEGTDTQYF.